Below, 28 T cell receptor beta chains from the same sample are listed, as sequenced in a study of shared clonotypes between healthy human individuals. Profiling relied on immunoSEQ multiplex PCR, and the TCRdb table lists in-frame clones only, not all of them. This table has 2 million to 2.5 million clones, 85% to 95% appearing once. The specimen sequenced was naive CD4+ T cells sorted from blood. Subset reported: CD45RA+ positively selected. The receptors were sampled from a man in his late teens or twenties in good health.

As to this clone: Other DNA sequences in this specimen translate into the identical CDR3. The gene calls are TRBV6-5 and TRBJ2-7, with a tentative D call TRBD1 (6 bases). The CDR3 has 12 residues. Germline-derived CDR1 and CDR2 are MNHEY and SVGAGI. V was cut by 4 bases and J by 3 bases, with 7 bases left in between. CDR3 nucleotide sequence: TGTGCCAGCAGTTCACAGGGCTACGAGCAGTACTTC. It encodes CASSSQGYEQYF.

The rearrangement links TRBV11-3 to TRBJ2-2, with D tentatively TRBD1 or TRBD2 (5 bases each). The CDR3 consists of 16 residues. V was shortened by 4 bases and J by 2 bases, with 14 bases between the two germline ends. Germline values: CDR1 SGHNT, CDR2 YENEEA. Here the CDR3 reads CASSSRSGPNTGELFF. In nucleotides, the CDR3 is TGTGCCAGCAGCTCTCGGTCGGGACCTAACACCGGGGAGCTGTTTTTT.

This rearrangement joins TRBV4-3 to TRBJ2-4; 12 nucleotides match TRBD2. CDR1 and CDR2 (germline): LGHNA, YSLEER. The CDR3 extends over 16 amino acids. With V trimmed by 3 bases and J by 9 bases, 9 bases remained unmatched. CDR3: CASSQGGLAGTVIQYF. CDR3 sequence (DNA): TGCGCCAGCAGCCAGGGAGGACTAGCGGGAACAGTCATTCAGTACTTC.

This clone was seen more than once but under ten times. This chain connects TRBV6-5 to TRBJ2-2; the D gene is possibly TRBD2 (6 bases). The CDR3 extends over 14 amino acids. Trimming took off 7 bases at V and 5 bases at J, with 14 bases between the two ends. Germline V gives CDR1 MNHEY, CDR2 SVGAGI. CDR3 bases: TGTGCCAGCAATCGGGGGAGATTGACCGGGGAGCTGTTTTTT. It specifies CASNRGRLTGELFF.

V is TRBV11-2 and J is TRBJ2-1; 9 nucleotides line up with TRBD2. This CDR3 spans 16 amino acids. CDR1 is SGHAT, CDR2 FQNNGV, per germline. The ends lost 2 bases at V and 5 bases at J; junction bases unmatched: 7. CDR3 loop: CASSLLAGVGDNEQFF. CDR3 DNA: TGTGCCAGCAGCTTATTAGCGGGAGTGGGTGACAATGAGCAGTTCTTC.

J is TRBJ2-3 and V is TRBV5-1, with 8 nucleotides matching TRBD2. V lost 4 bases to trimming and J lost 0 bases; unmatched junction nucleotides: 7. The CDR3 has 16 amino acids. Germline V gene data show CDR1 as SGHRS and CDR2 as YFSETQ. The CDR3 is CASSRGAGVSTDTQYF. The CDR3 nucleotides read TGCGCCAGCAGCCGTGGAGCGGGGGTGAGCACAGATACGCAGTATTTT.

The chain couples TRBV6-6 to TRBJ2-2; D gene unclear. Per the germline V gene, CDR1 is MNHNY and CDR2 is SVGAGI (reference sequence). The length of the CDR3 is 15 residues. V was pared by 7 bases and J by 4 bases, with 16 bases between. The CDR3 coding sequence is TGTGCCAGCACCACCGGGCCCCGCGGCACCGGGGAGCTGTTTTTT. Amino acid sequence: CASTTGPRGTGELFF.

V usage is TRBV7-8 and J usage is TRBJ1-4; D gene unclear. The V gene lost 1 base and the J gene lost 5 bases, with 5 bases spanning the gap. The germline V gene encodes CDR1 SGHVS and CDR2 FQNEAQ. The CDR3 runs 13 residues. Here the CDR3 reads CASSLGRNEKLFF. CDR3 DNA sequence: TGTGCCAGCAGCTTAGGGAGGAATGAAAAACTGTTTTTT.

This clone appeared once. The gene calls are TRBV6-5 and TRBJ2-7, with 11 bases lining up with TRBD1. Trimming took 7 bases from V and 6 from J; bases not matched to a gene: 8. This CDR3 is 14 amino acids long. Germline CDR1 MNHEY, CDR2 SVGAGI. The CDR3 sequence: CASTPPGQGGEQYF. The CDR3 nucleotides read TGTGCCAGCACACCCCCGGGACAGGGGGGCGAGCAGTACTTC.

The J gene is TRBJ2-3, the V gene TRBV5-4, with 7 bases identical to TRBD2. CDR3 length equals 16 residues. V was clipped by 4 bases and J by 3 bases; unmatched bases: 11. CDR1 SGHNT and CDR2 YYREEE come from the germline V gene (reference sequence). The CDR3 reads CASSRGGDYGTDTQYF. The CDR3 bases are TGTGCCAGCAGCAGAGGCGGGGACTACGGAACAGATACGCAGTATTTT.

V usage is TRBV20-1 and J usage is TRBJ2-3; 7 bases agree with TRBD2. Germline trimming cut 4 bases from V and 8 bases from J; bases unmatched to any gene: 3. Germline CDR1 is DFQATT and CDR2 is SNEGSKA (reference sequence). This CDR3 region has 11 residues. CDR3 DNA: TGCAGTGCTATCGGGGAGGGTACGCAGTATTTT. Translated, it gives CSAIGEGTQYF.

The chain employs TRBV7-9 and TRBJ1-6; D call uncertain. CDR3 length: 11 amino acids. Trimming took off 4 bases at V and 14 bases at J, with 9 bases between the two ends. CDR1 and CDR2 from the germline V gene are SEHNR and FQNEAQ (reference sequence). CDR3 region: CASSYNGALHF. The CDR3, as DNA: TGTGCCAGCAGCTACAATGGGGCCCTCCACTTT. The whole variable domain, remainder taken from reference TRBV7-9 and TRBJ1-6, is DTGVSQNPRHKITKRGQNVTFRCDPISEHNRLYWYRQTLGQGPEFLTYFQNEAQLEKSRLLSDRFSAERPKGSFSTLEIQRTEQGDSAMYLCASSYNGALHFGNGTRLTVT.

The chain recombines TRBV7-9 with TRBJ2-3, with 7 positions matching TRBD2. J lost 0 bases, V lost 5 bases, and 5 bases had no gene match. The CDR3 runs to 15 residues. Looked up from germline, CDR1 is SEHNR and CDR2 is FQNEAQ (reference sequence). The DNA of the CDR3 is TGTGCCAGCAGCGTCCCTAGCGGTAGCACAGATACGCAGTATTTT. It yields the protein CASSVPSGSTDTQYF.

V and J are TRBV7-2 and TRBJ2-4; possibly TRBD2 for D (5 bases). The CDR3 runs to 15 residues. Germline V gene lookup returns CDR1 SGHTA and CDR2 FQGNSA. The ends were cut back, 3 bases at V and 3 bases at J, with 12 bases in the middle. The CDR3 bases are TGTGCCAGCAGCTTGAGAGGGTTGGACAAAAACATTCAGTACTTC. Its translation: CASSLRGLDKNIQYF.

V is TRBV4-3 and J is TRBJ1-1, with 9 bases that match TRBD1. The germline V gene has CDR1 LGHNA and CDR2 YSLEER. V lost 0 bases, J lost 4 bases, and 6 bases stayed unmatched. The CDR3 is made up of 16 amino acids. The CDR3 bases are TGCGCCAGCAGCCAAGATACAGGGGGCCAGGGCACTGAAGCTTTCTTT. Encoded protein: CASSQDTGGQGTEAFF.

The V call is TRBV7-9, the J call TRBJ1-4; D is uncertain. The germline CDR1 and CDR2 sequences are SEHNR and FQNEAQ (reference sequence). The germline V and J ends were trimmed by 10 bases and 2 bases, with 8 bases remaining between them. The CDR3 spans 12 residues. CDR3 protein: CATARTNEKLFF. CDR3 sequence (DNA): TGTGCCACAGCCCGGACTAATGAAAAACTGTTTTTT.

This chain connects TRBV11-2 to TRBJ2-1; 9 bases are a match to TRBD2. The germline CDR1 and CDR2 sequences are SGHAT and FQNNGV. This CDR3 spans 16 amino acids. After removal of 3 bases from V and 0 bases from J, the junction contained 3 bases not matched to a gene. CDR3 bases: TGTGCCAGCAGCTTTGGCGGGAGGGCCTCCTACAATGAGCAGTTCTTC. This sequence encodes CASSFGGRASYNEQFF.

The rearrangement uses TRBV7-9 and TRBJ2-7; the D call may be TRBD1 or TRBD2 (6 bases each). The CDR3 spans 16 residues. Germline V gives CDR1 SEHNR, CDR2 FQNEAQ (reference sequence). Between the trimmed V and J ends, which lost 3 bases and 6 bases, there was a span of 21 bases. CDR3 bases: TGTGCCAGCAGCTTCATGGTGGGGGGCATCCCTACCGAGCAGTACTTC. Translated: CASSFMVGGIPTEQYF.

This chain joins TRBV10-3 and TRBJ2-2, with 12 bases matching TRBD1. Per germline, CDR1 ENHRY and CDR2 SYGVKD. This CDR3 comprises 15 residues. The V segment lost 8 bases and the J segment 4 bases; nucleotides outside the gene matches: 5. CDR3 sequence: CAIAPGQGATGELFF. DNA for the CDR3: TGTGCCATCGCCCCGGGACAGGGGGCCACCGGGGAGCTGTTTTTT.

This clone was recorded only once. The chain is built from TRBV18 and TRBJ2-7, with 12 bases identical to TRBD1. Trimming cost V 6 bases and J 4 bases; bases outside gene matches: 7. The CDR3 loop spans 15 amino acids. Looked up from germline, CDR1 is KGHSH and CDR2 is LQKENI. For the CDR3, the DNA is TGTGCCAGCTCGCGGGGACAGGGGGCAGGATACGAGCAGTACTTC. This gives the protein CASSRGQGAGYEQYF.

About this clone: The same CDR3 is also encoded by other DNA sequences in this sample. V gene TRBV30 combines with J gene TRBJ1-1; D is ambiguous. The germline CDR1 and CDR2 sequences are GTSNPN and SVGIG (reference sequence). CDR3 length: 12 residues. V was trimmed by 5 bases and J by 1 base, leaving 8 bases between them. The CDR3 region is CAWGSGNTEAFF. The CDR3 bases are TGTGCCTGGGGATCAGGGAACACTGAAGCTTTCTTT.

This chain connects TRBV19 to TRBJ2-5, with D unclear. The V and J ends lost 5 bases and 4 bases respectively, with 20 bases between them. Germline V gives CDR1 LNHDA, CDR2 SQIVND (reference sequence). The CDR3 totals 16 residues. The CDR3 loop is CASSSVVARAGETQYF. As DNA, the CDR3 is TGTGCCAGTAGTTCCGTCGTCGCTAGGGCCGGAGAGACCCAGTACTTC.

The genes are TRBV29-1 and TRBJ2-2, with D possibly called TRBD1 or TRBD2 (5 bases each). CDR3 length: 14 residues. Between the trimmed V and J ends, which lost 1 base and 7 bases, there was a span of 13 bases. Germline V gene data show CDR1 as SQVTM and CDR2 as ANQGSEA. The CDR3 sequence is CSVEGRGVGGELFF. Written as DNA, the CDR3 is TGCAGCGTTGAAGGAAGAGGGGTAGGCGGGGAGCTGTTTTTT.

The rearrangement joins TRBV18 to TRBJ2-1, with 8 nucleotides matching TRBD2. The CDR3 is made up of 16 amino acids. With 2 bases clipped from V and 7 bases from J, the junction kept 10 bases outside the gene matches. The germline gives CDR1 KGHSH, CDR2 LQKENI. CDR3 protein: CASSPGLAGVKNEQFF. The CDR3 region has the DNA TGTGCCAGCTCACCAGGGCTAGCGGGCGTCAAGAATGAGCAGTTCTTC.

V usage is TRBV30 and J usage is TRBJ1-2; D call uncertain. Germline assignment: CDR1 GTSNPN and CDR2 SVGIG (reference sequence). V dropped 8 bases and J dropped 7 bases, with 14 bases sitting between them. The CDR3 spans 11 residues. The DNA for the CDR3 is TGTGCCAGAACGGTGGGAGGTGGCTACACCTTC. Its protein product is CARTVGGGYTF.

The chain combines TRBV11-1 with TRBJ2-6; D ambiguous. Germline V CDR1 and CDR2: SGHAT, FQDESV (reference sequence). V lost 0 bases and J 10 bases, leaving 13 bases between the germline ends. This CDR3 contains 15 residues. The CDR3 sequence: CASSLAVQVQNVLTF. CDR3 DNA sequence: TGTGCCAGCAGCTTAGCGGTCCAGGTCCAAAACGTCCTGACTTTC.

The chain couples TRBV28 to TRBJ2-1, with TRBD2 identical over 11 bases. Per germline, CDR1 MDHEN and CDR2 SYDVKM. This CDR3 comprises 14 residues. Trimming cost V 8 bases and J 4 bases; bases outside gene matches: 4. The chain's CDR3 is CASLGTSGYNEQFF. The CDR3 coding sequence is TGTGCCAGCCTGGGGACTAGCGGTTACAATGAGCAGTTCTTC.

This chain joins TRBV18 and TRBJ1-2; D not certain. The V end lost 6 bases, the J end lost 4 bases, and 12 bases lay between the germline ends. Germline CDR1 KGHSH, CDR2 LQKENI. The CDR3 sequence is 13 residues long. CDR3 DNA: TGTGCCAGCTCGCTCCGGGCCTCCTATGGCTACACCTTC. This codes for CASSLRASYGYTF.